The T cell receptor beta chain under discussion was sequenced for a study of shared clonotypes between healthy human individuals. Turning to the study itself: The people who gave samples were a couple of women and three men aged 18 to 49. Points from the study as a whole: In several donors, around 5% of naive CD4 clonotypes appeared in common. Only blood was sampled, and tissue TCR repertoires likely differ from blood ones. Despite large depth, sorted-subset datasets appeared incompletely sequenced.

Clones were sequenced by immunoSEQ multiplex PCR, and TCRdb holds only the in-frame ones, with some missing. The sample lists approximately 98,000 clones, over 65% occurring once. The CDR3 consists of 14 residues. Trimming stripped 8 bases from V and 1 base from J, with 12 bases between. CDR1 is MDHEN and CDR2 is SYDVKM in the germline V gene. A remark on this clone: Its specificity is unknown.

The rearrangement joins TRBV28 to TRBJ1-5; perhaps TRBD1 as D (6 bases). What was sequenced was memory CD8+ T cells sorted from blood. This sample's subset: CD45RO+ cells pooled with CCR7-negative TemRA cells. This sequence originates from a woman in her 30s in good health. The CDR3 loop is CASARQVSNQPQHF. The CDR3 bases are TGTGCCAGCGCCCGACAGGTGAGCAATCAGCCCCAGCATTTT.